Sequencing of this T cell receptor beta chain was carried out in a study of technical replicates of blood from several donors (dated by TCRdb to about 2017). Points on this clone: It lacks a known antigen. No per-base quality is available; no much larger clone lies one base away.

Library generation was performed with the immunoSEQ multiplex PCR assay. Sourced from immuneACCESS, this table was stored by TCRdb with only in-frame sequences that have V and J called. A share of the clones is absent; for the studies checked, an unresolved V gene accounts for under half, and the remainder has no known explanation. This sample is represented by some 74,000 clones; around 95% of them were singletons. The biggest ten clones account for about 0.22% of the sample. V and J lose 1 base and 3 bases, and a span of 4 bases separates them. For CDR1 and CDR2, the germline V gene lists MGHRA and YSYEKL. The CDR3 measures 13 amino acids from cysteine to phenylalanine. Left in the record is the CDR3 DNA by itself, 39 bases read in frame from the first base.

The V and J genes are TRBV4-1 and TRBJ2-1; too little of a D gene remains to name it. This TCR came from a human donor in good health. Sequenced material: T cells isolated from PBMCs. The encoded CDR3 is CASSQAGYNEQFF. The bases are TGCGCCAGCAGCCAAGCCGGCTACAATGAGCAGTTCTTC.